A selection of T cell receptor beta chains follows, all from one sample in a study of cytomegalovirus exposure and HLA in healthy donors. Profiling relied on immunoSEQ multiplex PCR, and the TCRdb table lists in-frame clones only, not all of them. The repertoire consists of fewer than 90,000 clones, with roughly 94% occurring once and the leading ten covering roughly 3.4%. The sequenced sample consisted of PBMCs. These receptors all come from a woman younger than 30 in good health and CMV-seropositive. The CDR3 runs from the conserved cysteine through the conserved F or W. The order of the fields is CDR3 protein, CDR3 DNA, J gene, D gene, clone size, V gene. D genes are given only for firm matches. Rows give clone size only sometimes, using once, few, many, or a class for an expanded clone.

CDR3aa: CASRTGGPEAFF; CDR3nt: TGTGCCAGCAGGACAGGGGGCCCTGAAGCTTTCTTT; j_gene: TRBJ1-1; d_gene: TRBD1; abundance: once; v_gene: TRBV27
CDR3aa: CASRFTGSETQYF; CDR3nt: TGTGCCAGCCGCTTTACAGGGTCCGAGACCCAGTACTTC; j_gene: TRBJ2-5; d_gene: NA; abundance: NA; v_gene: TRBV27
CDR3aa: CSVEEASSSGGTDTQYF; CDR3nt: TGCAGCGTTGAAGAGGCCTCTTCTAGCGGGGGCACAGATACGCAGTATTTT; j_gene: TRBJ2-3; d_gene: TRBD2; abundance: NA; v_gene: TRBV29-1
CDR3aa: CSVATSWGVGDYGYTF; CDR3nt: TGCAGCGTTGCAACCTCCTGGGGGGTCGGCGACTATGGCTACACCTTC; j_gene: TRBJ1-2; d_gene: NA; abundance: NA; v_gene: TRBV29-1
CDR3aa: CASIRNTEAFF; CDR3nt: TGTGCCAGCATTAGGAACACTGAAGCTTTCTTT; j_gene: TRBJ1-1; d_gene: NA; abundance: NA; v_gene: TRBV6-6
CDR3aa: CASSRGSNEKLFF; CDR3nt: TGTGCCAGCAGTCGCGGGTCTAATGAAAAACTGTTTTTT; j_gene: TRBJ1-4; d_gene: NA; abundance: NA; v_gene: TRBV27
CDR3aa: CASSLYGETEAFF; CDR3nt: TGTGCCAGCAGTTTATACGGGGAAACTGAAGCTTTCTTT; j_gene: TRBJ1-1; d_gene: NA; abundance: NA; v_gene: TRBV28
CDR3aa: CASSVDPGGYEQYF; CDR3nt: TGTGCCAGCAGCGTAGATCCAGGGGGTTACGAGCAGTACTTC; j_gene: TRBJ2-7; d_gene: TRBD1; abundance: NA; v_gene: TRBV9
CDR3aa: CVTGTGAYEQYF; CDR3nt: TGTGTTACCGGGACAGGGGCCTACGAGCAGTACTTC; j_gene: TRBJ2-7; d_gene: TRBD1; abundance: NA; v_gene: TRBV28
CDR3aa: CAISEASRDIHNEQFF; CDR3nt: TGTGCCATCAGTGAGGCGTCCCGGGACATCCACAATGAGCAGTTCTTC; j_gene: TRBJ2-1; d_gene: NA; abundance: NA; v_gene: TRBV10-3
CDR3aa: CASSDGFSTDTQYF; CDR3nt: TGTGCCAGCAGTGACGGTTTTAGCACAGATACGCAGTATTTT; j_gene: TRBJ2-3; d_gene: NA; abundance: once; v_gene: TRBV2
CDR3aa: CASGRGDPDTQYF; CDR3nt: TGTGCCAGCGGCAGGGGAGACCCAGATACGCAGTATTTT; j_gene: TRBJ2-3; d_gene: NA; abundance: NA; v_gene: TRBV6-1
CDR3aa: CASSERATGEKLFF; CDR3nt: TGTGCCAGCAGTGAACGGGCCACGGGAGAAAAACTGTTTTTT; j_gene: TRBJ1-4; d_gene: NA; abundance: NA; v_gene: TRBV25-1
CDR3aa: CASSPGGRTGEQYF; CDR3nt: TGTGCCAGCAGCCCGGGGGGGAGGACGGGCGAGCAGTACTTC; j_gene: TRBJ2-7; d_gene: TRBD2; abundance: NA; v_gene: TRBV4-2
CDR3aa: CASSHSPGTGGEQFF; CDR3nt: TGTGCCAGCAGCCACTCCCCAGGGACAGGTGGCGAGCAGTTCTTC; j_gene: TRBJ2-1; d_gene: TRBD1; abundance: NA; v_gene: TRBV7-7
CDR3aa: CASSEDNTYEQYF; CDR3nt: TGTGCCAGCAGTGAAGACAATACCTACGAGCAGTACTTC; j_gene: TRBJ2-7; d_gene: NA; abundance: NA; v_gene: TRBV6-1
CDR3aa: CASSFGQWNTGKLFF; CDR3nt: TGCGCCAGCAGCTTCGGACAGTGGAACACCGGGAAGCTGTTTTTT; j_gene: TRBJ2-2; d_gene: NA; abundance: NA; v_gene: TRBV5-1
CDR3aa: CASSASPSESTDTQYF; CDR3nt: TGTGCCAGCAGCGCTAGCCCTAGCGAAAGCACAGATACGCAGTATTTT; j_gene: TRBJ2-3; d_gene: NA; abundance: NA; v_gene: TRBV9